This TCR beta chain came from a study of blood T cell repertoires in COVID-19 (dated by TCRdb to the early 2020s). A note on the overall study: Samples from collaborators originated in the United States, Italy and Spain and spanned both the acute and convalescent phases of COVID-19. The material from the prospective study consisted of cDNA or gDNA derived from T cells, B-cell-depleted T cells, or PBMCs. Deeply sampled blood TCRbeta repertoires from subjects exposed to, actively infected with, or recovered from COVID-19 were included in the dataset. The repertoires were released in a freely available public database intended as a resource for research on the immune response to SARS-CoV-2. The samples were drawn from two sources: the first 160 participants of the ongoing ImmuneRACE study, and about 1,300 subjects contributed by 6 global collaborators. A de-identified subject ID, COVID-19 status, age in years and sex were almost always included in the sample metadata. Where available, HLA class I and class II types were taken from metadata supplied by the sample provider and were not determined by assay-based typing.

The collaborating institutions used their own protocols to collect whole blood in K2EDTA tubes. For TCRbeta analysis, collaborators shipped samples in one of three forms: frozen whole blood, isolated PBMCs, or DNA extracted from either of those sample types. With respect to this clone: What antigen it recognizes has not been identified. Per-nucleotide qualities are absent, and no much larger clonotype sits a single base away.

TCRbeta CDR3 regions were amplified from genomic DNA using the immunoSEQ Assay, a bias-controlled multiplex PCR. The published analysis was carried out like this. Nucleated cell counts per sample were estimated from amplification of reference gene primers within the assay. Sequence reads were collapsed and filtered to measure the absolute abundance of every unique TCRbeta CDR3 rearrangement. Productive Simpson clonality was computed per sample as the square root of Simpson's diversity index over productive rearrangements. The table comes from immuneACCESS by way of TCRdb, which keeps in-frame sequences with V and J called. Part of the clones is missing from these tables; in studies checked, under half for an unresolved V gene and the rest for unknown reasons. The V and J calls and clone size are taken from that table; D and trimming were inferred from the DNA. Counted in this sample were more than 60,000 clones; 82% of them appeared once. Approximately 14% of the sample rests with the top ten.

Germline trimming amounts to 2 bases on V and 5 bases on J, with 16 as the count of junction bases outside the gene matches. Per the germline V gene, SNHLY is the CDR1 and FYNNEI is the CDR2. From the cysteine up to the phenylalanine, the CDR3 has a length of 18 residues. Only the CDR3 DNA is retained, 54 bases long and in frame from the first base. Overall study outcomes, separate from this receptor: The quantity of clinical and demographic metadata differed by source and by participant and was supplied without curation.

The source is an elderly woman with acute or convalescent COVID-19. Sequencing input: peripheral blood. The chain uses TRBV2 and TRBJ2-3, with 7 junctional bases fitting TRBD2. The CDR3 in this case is CASSERPERDQAVDTQYF. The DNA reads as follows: TGTGCCAGCAGTGAACGGCCGGAGCGGGACCAGGCTGTAGATACGCAGTATTTT.